These T cell receptor beta chains were read from a single sample in a study of CD8+ T cells in alopecia areata. Sequencing used immunoSEQ multiplex PCR; TCRdb keeps in-frame clones, though not all of them. The table has around 120,000 clones, around two fifths seen once. The specimen sequenced was CD4+ T cells sorted from blood. The receptors shown here come from a human donor with alopecia areata. Each CDR3 is given with its conserved first and last residue. D genes are given only for firm matches. Where a row states a size, it is once, few, many or the class of an expanded clone; other rows omit it.

J gene: TRBJ2-1; D gene: TRBD1; clone size: NA; V gene: TRBV7-2; CDR3 DNA: TGTGCCAGCAGCTTAGACCGGACAGGCGGGGAGCAGTTCTTC; CDR3 protein: CASSLDRTGGEQFF
J gene: TRBJ2-7; D gene: NA; clone size: NA; V gene: TRBV19; CDR3 DNA: TGTGCCAGTAGTATCGGGTTGTCAGGCACCTACGAGCAGTACTTC; CDR3 protein: CASSIGLSGTYEQYF
J gene: TRBJ1-2; D gene: NA; clone size: NA; V gene: TRBV15; CDR3 DNA: TGTGCCACCAGCAGACCCCAGGGAGGGGTTGTTCGCGGCTACACCTTC; CDR3 protein: CATSRPQGGVVRGYTF
J gene: TRBJ1-4; D gene: TRBD1; clone size: NA; V gene: TRBV7-9; CDR3 DNA: TGTGCCAGCAGCCGGGACAGGGGGCTGGCTAATGAAAAACTGTTTTTT; CDR3 protein: CASSRDRGLANEKLFF
J gene: TRBJ1-4; D gene: NA; clone size: NA; V gene: TRBV7-8; CDR3 DNA: TGTGCCAGCAGCCCCCCCCAGGCGGGGGGCGAAAAACTGTTTTTT; CDR3 protein: CASSPPQAGGEKLFF
J gene: TRBJ1-2; D gene: NA; clone size: NA; V gene: TRBV7-9; CDR3 DNA: TGTGCCAGCAGGCCACAGGGTGGTTTTGGCTACACCTTC; CDR3 protein: CASRPQGGFGYTF
J gene: TRBJ2-2; D gene: NA; clone size: NA; V gene: TRBV19; CDR3 DNA: TGTGCCAGTAATAGGGGTCCCGGGGAGCTGTTTTTT; CDR3 protein: CASNRGPGELFF
J gene: TRBJ2-7; D gene: NA; clone size: NA; V gene: TRBV11-2; CDR3 DNA: TGTGCCAGCAGCTCGATCGGGGGGCTCAGAAACGAGCAGTACTTC; CDR3 protein: CASSSIGGLRNEQYF
J gene: TRBJ2-7; D gene: NA; clone size: NA; V gene: TRBV7-2; CDR3 DNA: TGTGCCAGCAGGAGGACTGGGTTTATAGACGAGCAGTACTTC; CDR3 protein: CASRRTGFIDEQYF
J gene: TRBJ2-6; D gene: NA; clone size: few; V gene: TRBV19; CDR3 DNA: TGTGCCAGTACGGGGAGAATTTCTGGGGCCAACGTCCTGACTTTC; CDR3 protein: CASTGRISGANVLTF
J gene: TRBJ2-1; D gene: NA; clone size: NA; V gene: TRBV2; CDR3 DNA: TGTGCCAGCAGAGAACAGTACAATGAGCAGTTCTTC; CDR3 protein: CASREQYNEQFF
J gene: TRBJ2-6; D gene: NA; clone size: few; V gene: TRBV6-4; CDR3 DNA: TGTGCCAGCCCCTTGGGGTTCCGCAGATCTGGGGCCAACGTCCTGACTTTC; CDR3 protein: CASPLGFRRSGANVLTF
J gene: TRBJ2-5; D gene: NA; clone size: NA; V gene: TRBV5-1; CDR3 DNA: TGCGCCAGCAGCTACTCCGGGACTGGAGCCCAAGAGACCCAGTACTTC; CDR3 protein: CASSYSGTGAQETQYF
J gene: TRBJ2-5; D gene: NA; clone size: NA; V gene: TRBV7-6; CDR3 DNA: TGTGCCAGCAGCCGGGAATCCAAGAAGAAGACCCAGTACTTC; CDR3 protein: CASSRESKKKTQYF
J gene: TRBJ2-3; D gene: NA; clone size: NA; V gene: TRBV29-1; CDR3 DNA: TGCAGCGGTGGACTCATCCTGGGGGATACGCAGTATTTT; CDR3 protein: CSGGLILGDTQYF
J gene: TRBJ2-3; D gene: TRBD2; clone size: NA; V gene: TRBV4-3; CDR3 DNA: TGCGCCAGCAGCCAACGACTAGCTCTGGATACGCAGTATTTT; CDR3 protein: CASSQRLALDTQYF
J gene: TRBJ1-1; D gene: TRBD1; clone size: NA; V gene: TRBV29-1; CDR3 DNA: TGCAGCGTTGGTCAGGGGGTAGGGACTGAAGCTTTCTTT; CDR3 protein: CSVGQGVGTEAFF
J gene: TRBJ2-5; D gene: NA; clone size: NA; V gene: TRBV28; CDR3 DNA: TGTGCCAGCAGTCAAAGGGGAGAGACCCAGTACTTC; CDR3 protein: CASSQRGETQYF
J gene: TRBJ2-5; D gene: NA; clone size: few; V gene: TRBV7-2; CDR3 DNA: TGTGCCAGCAGCTTGAGAACAGCACAAGAGACCCAGTACTTC; CDR3 protein: CASSLRTAQETQYF
J gene: TRBJ1-4; D gene: TRBD1; clone size: NA; V gene: TRBV4-3; CDR3 DNA: TGCGCCAGCAGCCACGGACAGGGTGGTGAAAAACTGTTTTTT; CDR3 protein: CASSHGQGGEKLFF
J gene: TRBJ1-4; D gene: NA; clone size: NA; V gene: TRBV7-8; CDR3 DNA: TGTGCCAGCAGGGGGGAGGGATCTAATGAAAAACTGTTTTTT; CDR3 protein: CASRGEGSNEKLFF
J gene: TRBJ2-7; D gene: NA; clone size: few; V gene: TRBV14; CDR3 DNA: TGTGCCAGCAGCCAAAGGGAGAGATCCTACGAGCAGTACTTC; CDR3 protein: CASSQRERSYEQYF
J gene: TRBJ2-7; D gene: NA; clone size: NA; V gene: TRBV5-1; CDR3 DNA: TGCGCCAGCAGCCCATTATCCTACTACGAGCAGTACTTC; CDR3 protein: CASSPLSYYEQYF
J gene: TRBJ2-5; D gene: TRBD1; clone size: NA; V gene: TRBV2; CDR3 DNA: TGTGCCAGCAGTGTACAGGGGGCCCAAGAGACCCAGTACTTC; CDR3 protein: CASSVQGAQETQYF
J gene: TRBJ2-7; D gene: NA; clone size: few; V gene: TRBV18; CDR3 DNA: TGTGCCAGCTCACCTCAGGGGAACGAGCAGTACTTC; CDR3 protein: CASSPQGNEQYF
J gene: TRBJ2-3; D gene: NA; clone size: NA; V gene: TRBV5-1; CDR3 DNA: TGCGCCAGCAGCTTGGAGTGGGCTATAACAGATACGCAGTATTTT; CDR3 protein: CASSLEWAITDTQYF
J gene: TRBJ2-2; D gene: NA; clone size: NA; V gene: TRBV28; CDR3 DNA: TGTGCCAGCCGTGGGGTGGGGACCGGGGAGCTGTTTTTT; CDR3 protein: CASRGVGTGELFF
J gene: TRBJ2-7; D gene: NA; clone size: NA; V gene: TRBV5-1; CDR3 DNA: TGCGCCAGCAGCTTGGGGACGGTACGAGAACAGTACTTC; CDR3 protein: CASSLGTVREQYF
J gene: TRBJ1-5; D gene: NA; clone size: NA; V gene: TRBV20-1; CDR3 DNA: TGCAGTGCAGGCAATCAGCCCCAGCATTTT; CDR3 protein: CSAGNQPQHF
J gene: TRBJ2-5; D gene: NA; clone size: NA; V gene: TRBV28; CDR3 DNA: TGTGCCAGCAGCCCCGGGGGCGTATCGGAGACCCAGTACTTC; CDR3 protein: CASSPGGVSETQYF
J gene: TRBJ2-3; D gene: NA; clone size: NA; V gene: TRBV5-1; CDR3 DNA: TGCGCCAGCAGCTTGGCCTACTCTAGCACAGATACGCAGTATTTT; CDR3 protein: CASSLAYSSTDTQYF
J gene: TRBJ2-3; D gene: NA; clone size: NA; V gene: TRBV2; CDR3 DNA: TGTGCCAGCAGCACTTTCCTCAGCACAGGTACGCAGTATTTT; CDR3 protein: CASSTFLSTGTQYF
J gene: TRBJ1-2; D gene: NA; clone size: few; V gene: TRBV29-1; CDR3 DNA: TGCAGCGTTGTAGTCGGCAACTATGGCTACACCTTC; CDR3 protein: CSVVVGNYGYTF
J gene: TRBJ2-5; D gene: NA; clone size: NA; V gene: TRBV29-1; CDR3 DNA: TGCAGCGTTGGGCGACAGTTACAAGAGACCCAGTACTTC; CDR3 protein: CSVGRQLQETQYF
J gene: TRBJ1-1; D gene: TRBD1; clone size: few; V gene: TRBV29-1; CDR3 DNA: TGCAGCGTCACCTGGACAGGCGAAGCTTTCTTT; CDR3 protein: CSVTWTGEAFF
J gene: TRBJ2-5; D gene: NA; clone size: once; V gene: TRBV13; CDR3 DNA: TGTGCCAGCAGCTTTCGATCCGGGACCCAGGGAGAGACCCAGTACTTC; CDR3 protein: CASSFRSGTQGETQYF
J gene: TRBJ2-5; D gene: TRBD2; clone size: few; V gene: TRBV2; CDR3 DNA: TGTGCCAGCAGTGAACTAGCGGAAGAGACCCAGTACTTC; CDR3 protein: CASSELAEETQYF
J gene: TRBJ2-3; D gene: TRBD1; clone size: NA; V gene: TRBV7-9; CDR3 DNA: TGTGCCAGCAGCCCCGGGACAGGGTACACAGATACGCAGTATTTT; CDR3 protein: CASSPGTGYTDTQYF
J gene: TRBJ1-3; D gene: NA; clone size: NA; V gene: TRBV30; CDR3 DNA: TGTGCCTGGAGTGCTCCGGGAACTGGAAACACCATATATTTT; CDR3 protein: CAWSAPGTGNTIYF